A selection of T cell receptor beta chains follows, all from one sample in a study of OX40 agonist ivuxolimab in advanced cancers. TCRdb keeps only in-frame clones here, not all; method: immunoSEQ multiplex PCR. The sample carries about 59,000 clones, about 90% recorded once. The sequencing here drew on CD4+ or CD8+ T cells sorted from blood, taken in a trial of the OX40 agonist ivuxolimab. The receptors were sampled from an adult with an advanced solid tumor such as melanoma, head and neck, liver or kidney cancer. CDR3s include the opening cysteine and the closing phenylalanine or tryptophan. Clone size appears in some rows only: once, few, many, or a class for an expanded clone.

CSVDRGTGELFF	TRBV29-1	-	TRBJ2-2
CASSSDRAYEQYF	TRBV5-4	-	TRBJ2-7
CATKIQGFGYTF	TRBV10-3	-	TRBJ1-2
CASSSNDRAGGANVLTF	TRBV28	-	TRBJ2-6
CASSPYMQSEKYGYTF	TRBV18	-	TRBJ1-2
CASNLRGGGFYGYTF	TRBV5-4	once	TRBJ1-2
CSVGTSLAGWETQYF	TRBV29-1	-	TRBJ2-5
CASSLVVGPTDTQYF	TRBV5-6	-	TRBJ2-3
CASSNQGLDTEAFF	TRBV7-9	once	TRBJ1-1
CAISGQVFSTGELFF	TRBV6-1	-	TRBJ2-2
CASSYWTGGSYGYTF	TRBV6-5	-	TRBJ1-2
CASNPAGSYNEQFF	TRBV19	-	TRBJ2-1
CASRGAGKTGELFF	TRBV27	-	TRBJ2-2
CASRRDGGRYEQYF	TRBV10-2	-	TRBJ2-7
CASKPSGSQDEQFF	TRBV25-1	-	TRBJ2-1
CASSTGRGYGYTF	TRBV9	-	TRBJ1-2
CASSLGPAGSNQPQHF	TRBV5-5	-	TRBJ1-5
CASSSNSLAGVGEQYF	TRBV7-8	-	TRBJ2-7
CASSLRGGGNTEAFF	TRBV11-2	-	TRBJ1-1
CASSRTGTGRETQYF	TRBV5-1	-	TRBJ2-5
CASSYGQGTDTQYF	TRBV5-6	-	TRBJ2-3
CASRGGLAGEITQYF	TRBV2	few	TRBJ2-3
CASRGQGNSPLHF	TRBV6-6	-	TRBJ1-6
CASSLAASGVETQYF	TRBV5-1	-	TRBJ2-5